The 4 T cell receptor beta chains in this list originate from one sample, sequenced in a study of blood T cells in healthy people across ages. Next came a second PCR, run for about 7 to 12 cycles, which used a sample-barcoded 5' primer along with a J-beta primer mix. MiXCR, run by TCRdb on the 5' RACE reads, gives a single entry per CDR3 protein. The table shows around 2 million distinct CDR3 sequences, with more than 35% occurring only once. Sequencing was carried out using blood. Every receptor here comes from a human donor in good health.

As concerns this clonotype: One end of the junction varies from germline; a read error may be responsible. The V and J genes are TRBV20-1 and TRBJ1-1; D gene uncertain. Germline lookup yields CDR1 DFQATT and CDR2 SNEGSKA (reference sequence). The CDR3 is 13 residues long. The CDR3 reads CSATAAANTAAFF. The CDR3 region has the DNA TGCAGTGCTACCGCGGCAGCGAACACTGCAGCTTTCTTT.

The V call is TRBV4-3, the J call TRBJ1-2; 7 nucleotides match TRBD1. CDR1 and CDR2 from the germline V gene are LGHNA and YSLEER. J lost 6 bases, V lost 5 bases, and 15 bases had no gene match. The CDR3 has 16 residues. CDR3 sequence (DNA): TGCGCCAGCAGCACTCAATTGCGGACAGGTGGGAATGGCTACACCTTC. Protein: CASSTQLRTGGNGYTF.

V gene TRBV7-2 combines with J gene TRBJ1-5, with TRBD1 as a possible D gene (6 bases). CDR1 and CDR2 from the germline V gene are SGHTA and FQGNSA. The CDR3 covers 13 residues. V lost 4 bases and J 8 bases, leaving 12 bases between the germline ends. CDR3 sequence (DNA): TGTGCCAGCAGCTATGGGGGCTGTGAGCCCCAGCATTTT. Residues: CASSYGGCEPQHF.

This CDR3 reads CASSPGSRDAQYF. CDR3 in DNA: TGTGCCAGCAGCCCAGGTTCCAGGGATGCGCAGTATTTT. The chain joins TRBV9 to TRBJ2-3; a possible D gene is TRBD1 (5 bases). This CDR3 comprises 13 residues. The ends were cut back, 4 bases at V and 10 bases at J, with 16 bases in the middle. Per germline, CDR1 SGDLS and CDR2 YYNGEE.